The TCR beta chain under discussion was sequenced for a study of regulatory T cells in long-lasting Graves disease. The study's findings and limits: Persistent patients had a count of shared public clonotypes (2,741) that exceeded that of new patients (approximately 1,000).

Germline CDR1 and CDR2: LNHDA and SQIVND (reference sequence). Trimming removed 6 bases from V and 4 bases from J, with 13 bases in between. CDR3 length: 15 residues. This clonotype has just a few counts. Its specificity is unknown. Time point reported: newly diagnosed GD, antithyroid drugs for less than 3 months. With RNA extracted from PBMCs as input, the TCR library was made. Both iRepertoire HTBI primers and Arm-PCR of CDR3 regions were used to build the TCR beta libraries. Using its own MiXCR run on the multiplex PCR reads, TCRdb lists one record per CDR3 protein. The repertoire holds 500,000 to 700,000 distinct CDR3 sequences, around 17% seen once, with under 20% in the top ten. The same specimen was also included in a second study, on T cells in Graves' hyperthyroidism and ophthalmopathy. Turning to that study: With the HTBI primer set, the TCR CDR3 went through a first round of RT-PCR. The model's output predicted ophthalmopathy at a median of about 6.5 months prior to onset.

The TCR originated in a woman in her 30s with Graves disease. Source: peripheral blood mononuclear cells (PBMCs), taken at new diagnosis, from a patient treated with antithyroid drugs. The chain has TRBV19 and TRBJ2-6; D possibly corresponds to TRBD1 (6 bases). In DNA, the CDR3 is TGTGCCAGTAGGCAATCAGGGACAGGGGCCAACGTCCTGACTTTC. Its translation is CASRQSGTGANVLTF.